This T cell receptor (beta chain) originates from a study of control samples from healthy donors and cancer patients (dated by TCRdb to between 2020 and 2021). Library preparation used the immunoSEQ multiplex PCR assay. This is the immuneACCESS table as TCRdb keeps it, with only in-frame sequences that have V and J called. A part of the clones is gone; compared with another copy, unresolved V genes explain less than half, and the rest is unexplained. In all, the sample holds about 120,000 clones, and 80% to 90% of those were seen once. Jointly, the top ten make up under 40% of the sample. Regarding this clone: This clone's antigen is unknown. Base qualities are not at hand, and no much larger clone is one base apart.

The germline V gene (reference sequence) gives CDR1 as LNHNV and CDR2 as YYDKDF. The CDR3, cysteine through phenylalanine, is 12 amino acids long. Left in the record is the CDR3 DNA by itself, 36 bases read in frame from the first base. V was cut back by 5 bases and J by 4 bases, leaving a gap of 7 bases between them. The V and J segments used are TRBV15 and TRBJ2-3; no D gene call is confident. The receptor was isolated from a man aged 50 to 60 in good health. Sequencing was performed on blood. For the CDR3, the sequence is CATSGEADTQYF. The DNA reads as follows: TGTGCCACCAGCGGGGAAGCAGATACGCAGTATTTT.